This TCR beta chain was recorded in a study of blood T cell repertoires in COVID-19. Study summary: COVID-19 samples from acute and convalescent phases originated in the United States, Italy and Spain. In each case, the material was cDNA or gDNA derived from T cells, B-cell-depleted T cells, or PBMCs.

Only one count was recorded for this clone. In the original workflow: Reference gene primer amplification in the assay estimated nucleated cell counts. Using immunoSEQ multiplex PCR, the repertoire was profiled, and TCRdb retains in-frame clones only, with some absent. V and J calls and clone size are copied from that table; D and trimming were computed from the DNA. This table holds 70,000 to 95,000 clones, approximately 86% found once. The source material was peripheral blood. The receptor was isolated from a woman aged 70-85 years with active or convalescent COVID-19.

The CDR3 DNA sequence: TGTGCCATCAGACGACAGGGAGGCCCAGAGGCCGGGGAGCTGTTTTTT. It codes for CAIRRQGGPEAGELFF. The chain employs TRBV10-3 and TRBJ2-2; tentative D call: TRBD1 (7 bases). V was pared by 6 bases and J by 6 bases, with 20 bases between. Germline V gene sequence: CDR1 ENHRY, CDR2 SYGVKD. CDR3 length equals 16 residues.